Listed below are T cell receptor beta chains from one sample, sequenced in a study of neurological immune-mediated disorders. TCRdb redid the calling of the 5' RACE reads with MiXCR, one entry per CDR3 protein. The data hold tens of thousands of distinct CDR3 sequences, with 9.5% to 13% observed a single time. Sequencing used PBMCs. Receptors were obtained from a man between 25 and 39 years old in good health. CDR3s include the opening cysteine and the closing phenylalanine or tryptophan. The order of the fields is D gene, J gene, V gene, clone size, CDR3 DNA, CDR3 protein. The D gene is left open where the match is weak. The size field reads once, few or many counts, or a class when the clone is expanded.

TRBD2 TRBJ2-5 TRBV7-9 few TGTGCCAGCAGCTTACGCTCCCCCACTAGCGGCCAACGGACGAGGCAAGAGACCCAGTACTTC CASSLRSPTSGQRTRQETQYF
TRBD1 TRBJ2-2 TRBV29-1 many TGCAGCGTTGGTGTCAGGGGGCGCGGTACCGGGGAGCTGTTTTTT CSVGVRGRGTGELFF
TRBD2 TRBJ2-1 TRBV7-2 many TGTGCCAGCAGCCCGACTAGCGGCTCCTACAATGAGCAGTTCTTC CASSPTSGSYNEQFF
NA TRBJ2-7 TRBV9 many TGTGCCAGCAGCGTGAGGGACTGGTCCTACGAGCAGTACTTC CASSVRDWSYEQYF
NA TRBJ1-1 TRBV29-1 many TGCAGCGTTGAACTGAGGGGGAACACTGAAGCTTTCTTT CSVELRGNTEAFF
NA TRBJ2-1 TRBV5-1 few TGCGCCAGCAGCTTGGCATCAGGGGCGGGTTACAATGAGCAGTTCTTC CASSLASGAGYNEQFF
NA TRBJ2-5 TRBV10-3 many TGTGCCATCAGTGCCGGGACTGAAGAGACCCAGTACTTC CAISAGTEETQYF
TRBD2 TRBJ2-4 TRBV7-9 many TGTGCCAGCAGCCGTGGCTCCGGGAGGGCCATGGGCAAAAACATTCAGTACTTC CASSRGSGRAMGKNIQYF
NA TRBJ1-1 TRBV27 many TGTGCCAGCAGTCAGATGCCAGGGAACACTGAAGCTTTCTTT CASSQMPGNTEAFF
TRBD2 TRBJ2-3 TRBV2 many TGTGCCAGCAGTTTCCTTACTAGCGGGTCCACAGATACGCAGTATTTT CASSFLTSGSTDTQYF
NA TRBJ1-4 TRBV5-1 many TGCGCCAGCAGCTTGGCCTACTCAGACTCGGCTAATGAAAAACTGTTTTTT CASSLAYSDSANEKLFF
NA TRBJ2-2 TRBV29-1 many TGCATCATAGTCCGGGACATAGAAGGGGGGGAGCTGTTTTTT CIIVRDIEGGELFF
TRBD1 TRBJ2-4 TRBV7-2 many TGTGCCAGCAGCGCGACAGGGGGCTTCGCCAAAAACATTCAGTACTTC CASSATGGFAKNIQYF
TRBD2 TRBJ2-7 TRBV15 many TGTGCCACCAGGCCCGGGACTAGCGGGAGAAGGCAGTACTTC CATRPGTSGRRQYF
NA TRBJ2-5 TRBV7-2 many TGTGCCAGCAGCTTAGAGCCCGGGGAGACCCAGTACTTC CASSLEPGETQYF
TRBD1 TRBJ2-3 TRBV7-2 many TGTGCCAGCAGCCCGTCGACAGGGACAGATACGCAGTATTTT CASSPSTGTDTQYF
NA TRBJ1-1 TRBV9 many TGTGCCAACAGCGTAGGCCGATCTGGTGCCCGGGAAGCTTTCTTT CANSVGRSGAREAFF
NA TRBJ2-7 TRBV20-1 many TGCAGTGCTAGGGACACCTCCTACGAGCAGTACTTC CSARDTSYEQYF
TRBD2 TRBJ2-7 TRBV14 few TGTGCCAGCAGCCAAGGGCTAGCGGTCTCCTCCTACGAGCAGTACTTC CASSQGLAVSSYEQYF
NA TRBJ1-2 TRBV10-3 many TGTGCCACCCGGACAGACTCTAACTATGGCTACACCTTC CATRTDSNYGYTF
NA TRBJ2-7 TRBV5-1 many TGCGCCAGCAGCCCAGACAGGCCATGGGGCGAGCAGTACTTC CASSPDRPWGEQYF
TRBD2 TRBJ2-1 TRBV28 many TGTGCCAGCACACAGCGGGAGGTCGATGAGCAGTTCTTC CASTQREVDEQFF
NA TRBJ2-1 TRBV2 many TGTGCCAGCGGTGAGAGCTCCTACAATGAGCAGTTCTTC CASGESSYNEQFF
TRBD1 TRBJ2-4 TRBV20-1 many TGCAGTGCTAGAGACGAAGGCCAGGGGGCCATAGACATTCAGTACTTC CSARDEGQGAIDIQYF
NA TRBJ2-7 TRBV29-1 many TGCAGCGTTCTCGCGGCGGGCTCCTACGAGCAGTACTTC CSVLAAGSYEQYF
TRBD1 TRBJ2-1 TRBV5-1 many TGCGCCAGCAGCTTTGGACAGGGGGCGGACGAGCAGTTCTTC CASSFGQGADEQFF
NA TRBJ2-1 TRBV5-1 many TGCGCCAGCAGCTTGGCCGGGGACACCTACAATGAGCAGTTCTTC CASSLAGDTYNEQFF
NA TRBJ2-5 TRBV7-9 many TGTGCCAGCAGCCTCCTGGGTAGCGGAACTCAAGAGACCCAGTACTTC CASSLLGSGTQETQYF
NA TRBJ2-4 TRBV11-2 many TGTGCCAGCAGCCCGGAACACTGGCCGCGGTACTTC CASSPEHWPRYF
TRBD2 TRBJ2-2 TRBV20-1 many TGCAGTGCTGAGGGGGGACTAGCGGGACACACCGGGGAGCTGTTTTTT CSAEGGLAGHTGELFF